This T cell receptor (beta chain) was obtained from a study of molecular identifiers for immune sequencing clone quantification. This CDR3 has 16 residues. CDR1 is SGHVS and CDR2 is FNYEAQ in the germline V gene. V lost 0 bases, J lost 4 bases, and 8 bases stayed unmatched. TCRdb analysed the PCR reads with MiXCR anew, one entry per CDR3 protein. Here the sample spans over 300,000 distinct CDR3 sequences, 24% being singletons. For naive CD8 T cells, sorting used the CD8+CD4-CCR7+CD45RA+ phenotype. The sequence derives from a human donor in good health. Some libraries in this study had Jurkat cell RNA spiked in. The specimen was naive CD8+ T cells from blood, with Jurkat cell RNA spiked in. Subset of the sample: FACS-sorted CD8+CD4-CCR7+CD45RA+ naive T cells. The chain is built from TRBV7-6 and TRBJ1-1, with 7 bases aligning to TRBD1. The DNA of the CDR3 is TGTGCCAGCAGCTTAGCGCGTGGGGAGGGGGCCACTGAAGCTTTCTTT. The encoded protein is CASSLARGEGATEAFF.